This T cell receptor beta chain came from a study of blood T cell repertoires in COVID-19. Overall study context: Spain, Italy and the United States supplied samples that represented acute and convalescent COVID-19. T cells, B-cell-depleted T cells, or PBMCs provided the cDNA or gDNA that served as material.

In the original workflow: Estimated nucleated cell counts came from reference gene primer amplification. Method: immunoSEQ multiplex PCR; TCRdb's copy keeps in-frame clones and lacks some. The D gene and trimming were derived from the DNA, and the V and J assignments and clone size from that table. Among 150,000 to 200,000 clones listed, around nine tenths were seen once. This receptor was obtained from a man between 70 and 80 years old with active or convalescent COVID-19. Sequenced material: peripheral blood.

As DNA, the CDR3 is TGTGCCAGCAGTGCCTGGACAGGGGGGGACGAGCAGTACTTC. Residues: CASSAWTGGDEQYF. The V and J genes are TRBV27 and TRBJ2-7, with 10 bases matching TRBD1. Looked up from germline, CDR1 is MNHEY and CDR2 is SMNVEV (reference sequence). The CDR3 has 14 amino acids. V lost 5 bases to trimming and J lost 5 bases; unmatched junction nucleotides: 6.